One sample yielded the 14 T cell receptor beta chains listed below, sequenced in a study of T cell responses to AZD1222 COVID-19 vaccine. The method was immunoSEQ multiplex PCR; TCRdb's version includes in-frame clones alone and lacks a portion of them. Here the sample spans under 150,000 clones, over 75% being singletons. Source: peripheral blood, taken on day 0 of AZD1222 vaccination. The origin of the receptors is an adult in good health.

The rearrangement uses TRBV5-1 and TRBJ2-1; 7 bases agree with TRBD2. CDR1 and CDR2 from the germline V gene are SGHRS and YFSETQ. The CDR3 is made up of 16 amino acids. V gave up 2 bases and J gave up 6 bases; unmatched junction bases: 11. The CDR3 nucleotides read TGCGCCAGCAGCTTTCTAGGGGCGGGAGACCCCAATGAGCAGTTCTTC. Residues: CASSFLGAGDPNEQFF.

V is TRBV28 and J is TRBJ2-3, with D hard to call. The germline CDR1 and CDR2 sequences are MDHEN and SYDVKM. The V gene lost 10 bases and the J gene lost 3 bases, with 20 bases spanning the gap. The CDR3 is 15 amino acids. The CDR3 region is CATDDRASRTDTQYF. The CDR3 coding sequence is TGTGCCACTGATGACCGGGCCTCGCGGACAGATACGCAGTATTTT.

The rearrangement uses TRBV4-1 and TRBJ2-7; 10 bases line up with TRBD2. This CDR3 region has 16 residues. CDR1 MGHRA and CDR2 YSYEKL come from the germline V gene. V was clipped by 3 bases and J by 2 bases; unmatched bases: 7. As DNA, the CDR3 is TGCGCCAGCAGCCACGCTAGACTAGCGGGCGCCTACGAGCAGTACTTC. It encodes CASSHARLAGAYEQYF.

The CDR3 sequence: CATSDPKGTGATDTQYF. CDR3 DNA sequence: TGTGCCACCAGTGACCCGAAGGGTACAGGTGCGACAGATACGCAGTATTTT. V gene TRBV24-1 combines with J gene TRBJ2-3; D possibly corresponds to TRBD1 (5 bases). V shed 4 bases and J shed 3 bases, with 19 bases lying between them. The CDR3 runs 17 residues. Germline V lookup: CDR1 KGHDR, CDR2 SFDVKD.

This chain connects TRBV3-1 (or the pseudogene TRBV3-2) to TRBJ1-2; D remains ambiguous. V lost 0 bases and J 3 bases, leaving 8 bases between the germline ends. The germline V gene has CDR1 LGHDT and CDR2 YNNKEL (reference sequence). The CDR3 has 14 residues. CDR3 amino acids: CASSQDTGHYGYTF. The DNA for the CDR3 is TGTGCCAGCAGCCAAGACACGGGCCACTATGGCTACACCTTC.

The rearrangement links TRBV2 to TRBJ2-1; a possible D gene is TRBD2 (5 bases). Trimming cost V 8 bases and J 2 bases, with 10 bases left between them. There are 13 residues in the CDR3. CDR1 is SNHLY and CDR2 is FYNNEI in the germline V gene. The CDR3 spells CASGSTPYNEQFF. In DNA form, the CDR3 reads TGTGCCAGCGGGAGCACCCCCTACAATGAGCAGTTCTTC.

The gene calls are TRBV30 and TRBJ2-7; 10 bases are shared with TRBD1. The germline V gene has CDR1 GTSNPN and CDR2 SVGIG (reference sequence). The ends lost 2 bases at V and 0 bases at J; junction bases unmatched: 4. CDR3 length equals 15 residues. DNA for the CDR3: TGTGCCTGGAGTCTGGGACAGGGGTCCTCCTACGAGCAGTACTTC. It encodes CAWSLGQGSSYEQYF.

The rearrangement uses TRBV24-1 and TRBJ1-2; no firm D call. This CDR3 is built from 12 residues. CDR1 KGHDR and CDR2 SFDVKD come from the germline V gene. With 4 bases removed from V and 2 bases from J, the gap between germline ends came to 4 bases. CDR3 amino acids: CATSESNYGYTF. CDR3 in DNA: TGTGCCACCAGTGAATCGAACTATGGCTACACCTTC.

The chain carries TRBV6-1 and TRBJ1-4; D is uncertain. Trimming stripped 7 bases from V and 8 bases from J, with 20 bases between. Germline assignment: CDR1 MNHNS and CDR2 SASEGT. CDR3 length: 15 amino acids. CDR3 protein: CASISSGRGYEKLFF. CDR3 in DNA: TGTGCCAGCATTAGTTCCGGGCGGGGATACGAAAAACTGTTTTTT.

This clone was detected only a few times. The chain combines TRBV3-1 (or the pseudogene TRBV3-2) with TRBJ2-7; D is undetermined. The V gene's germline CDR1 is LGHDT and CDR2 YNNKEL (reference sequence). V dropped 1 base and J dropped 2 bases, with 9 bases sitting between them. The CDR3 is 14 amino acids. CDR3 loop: CASSQASETYEQYF. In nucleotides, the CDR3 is TGTGCCAGCAGCCAAGCCAGTGAAACCTACGAGCAGTACTTC.

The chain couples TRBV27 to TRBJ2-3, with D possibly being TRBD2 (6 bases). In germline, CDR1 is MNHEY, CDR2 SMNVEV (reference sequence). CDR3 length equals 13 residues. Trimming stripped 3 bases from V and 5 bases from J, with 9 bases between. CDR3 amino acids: CASSFIGGDTQYF. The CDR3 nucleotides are TGTGCCAGCAGTTTCATCGGGGGAGATACGCAGTATTTT.

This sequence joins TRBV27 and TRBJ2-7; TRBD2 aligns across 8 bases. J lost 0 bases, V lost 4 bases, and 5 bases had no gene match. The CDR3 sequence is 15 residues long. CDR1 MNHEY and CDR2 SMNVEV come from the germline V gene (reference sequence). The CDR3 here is CASSSREALSYEQYF. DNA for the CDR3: TGTGCCAGCAGTTCGCGGGAGGCCCTCTCCTACGAGCAGTACTTC.

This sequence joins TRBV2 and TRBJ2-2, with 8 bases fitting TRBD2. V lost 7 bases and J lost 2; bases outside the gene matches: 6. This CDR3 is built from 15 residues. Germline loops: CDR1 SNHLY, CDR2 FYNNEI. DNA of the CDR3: TGTGCCAGCAAGGGAACTAGCGGAAACACCGGGGAGCTGTTTTTT. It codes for CASKGTSGNTGELFF.

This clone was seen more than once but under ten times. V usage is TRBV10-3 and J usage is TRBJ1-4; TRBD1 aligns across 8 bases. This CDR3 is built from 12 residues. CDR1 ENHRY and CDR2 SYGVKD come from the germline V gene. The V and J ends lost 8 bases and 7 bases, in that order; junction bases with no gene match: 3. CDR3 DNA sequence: TGTGCCATCGGACAGGGACGTGAAAAACTGTTTTTT. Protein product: CAIGQGREKLFF.